This T cell receptor (beta chain) comes out of a study of blood T cell repertoires in COVID-19. Study-level information: Some COVID-19 samples were acute and others convalescent; all came from the United States, Italy and Spain. Sources were T cells, B-cell-depleted T cells, or PBMCs; the material itself was cDNA or gDNA.

In the authors' workflow: Estimates of nucleated cell counts were drawn from the amplification of reference gene primers. Repertoires were generated with immunoSEQ multiplex PCR, while TCRdb's copy carries only in-frame clones and drops some. Clonal size and the V and J genes are those of that table, whereas D and trimming came from the DNA. The repertoire consists of 450,000 to 500,000 clones, with approximately 83% occurring once and the leading ten covering about 3%. The CDR3 has 14 residues. Germline V lookup: CDR1 GTSNPN, CDR2 SVGIG (reference sequence). Trimming left V 4 bases short and J 0 bases short, with 12 bases between.

This receptor was identified in a human donor in a cohort sampled during active COVID-19. The sequencing sample was made of peripheral blood. The chain employs TRBV30 and TRBJ1-1, with D unclear. CDR3 sequence: CAWKFGALNTEAFF. In DNA form, the CDR3 reads TGTGCCTGGAAGTTCGGAGCGTTGAACACTGAAGCTTTCTTT.